This T cell receptor (beta chain) was documented in a study of cytomegalovirus exposure and HLA in healthy donors (dated by TCRdb to the late 2010s). Notes on the research overall: According to an earlier analysis of 587 of the donors, 150 million to 200 million T cells yielded roughly 110 million unique TCR beta sequences and about 280 Gb of sequence data. Roughly 300 gigabases of sequencing data and around 80 million unique TCR sequences made up an early release that covered several hundred HLA-typed donors. Of the 300 to 400 genotyped donors, around 81% fell in the genetic ancestry cluster associated with self-reported Caucasian donors. The study aimed to test whether signatures of past pathogen exposure could be identified by cataloging public T cell receptors. The T cell repertoires of 666 subjects were profiled by immunosequencing and related to cytomegalovirus serostatus. Along with the approximately 670-subject first cohort, a separate validation cohort of around 110 different subjects was used. The study combined high-throughput TCR immunosequencing, statistical association of individual TCRs with disease status, and machine learning to predict cytomegalovirus infection status. In a later analysis, previously published TCR beta repertoires from several hundred donors were re-analyzed and high-resolution HLA genotyping was added so that TCR occurrence patterns could be studied. The later analysis used no new phenotypic data to find candidate immune exposures, relying instead on TCR beta sequences and their occurrence across donors. An earlier analysis of a few hundred of the donors applied high-throughput TCR beta sequencing to assess whether each TCR beta V gene segment acted as functional or pseudogenic. Alongside the repertoire data, information on donor age, sex, ethnicity and CMV serostatus was compiled. A later genetic analysis used genome-wide SNP genotypes for 398 of the 666 donors, treating that subset as a discovery cohort. All discovery cohort repertoires had been generated on a single sequencing platform. HLA typing covered class I and class II loci at four-digit resolution. Typing coverage differed by locus: A, B, C, DRB1 and DQB1 were typed in about 620-630 donors, DQA1 in about 500, DPA1 in around 600, and DPB1 in 450 to 480. Roughly five DR-DQ haplotypes were handled as single units for association and clustering, since linkage in the cohort was strong. On average, around 240,000 unique TCR beta nucleotide sequences were sequenced per donor among some 430 genotyped donors of the cohort, with 15% to 20% of those sequences being non-productive. The paper as a whole reports these results and caveats: The classifier was reported to diagnose cytomegalovirus status with high specificity and sensitivity in both the original and validation cohorts. Some IMGT-functional V segments, including TRBV6-2 and TRBV6-3, could not be told apart with the 87-base-pair reads, so those segments were excluded. Strong co-occurrence of HLA alleles, especially DR and DQ, made assigning TCR associations to individual alleles difficult. In a later analysis, TCR association rates were found to vary across HLA loci, with the most associated TCRs seen for DRB1 alleles and the fewest for HLA-C alleles. Sequencing depth was assumed to be roughly uniform across donors in the presence/absence analyses, though that assumption may not hold. A later genetic analysis associated a missense DCLRE1C variant with V-gene and J-gene trimming of TCR beta chains, and an independent cohort replicated the association. While some public TCRs were present in many individuals, most TCR sequences turned up only very rarely across donors. Because counts were too low, roughly 18 rarely observed V segments, including chromosome 9 orphons, were left out of the earlier analysis of some 600 of the donors. A later analysis associated roughly 17,000 TCR beta sequences with specific HLA alleles at a false discovery rate of 0.05. Compared with the 666-donor mean, donors in an Asian-associated ancestry cluster had fewer N-insertions in productive TCRs, according to a later genetic analysis. Linkage disequilibrium might explain the correlated functional status among segregating V segments, but an unknown experimental factor could not be excluded. In this cohort, only TCR beta chains were sequenced, and detectable features were limited by the absence of alpha or paired-chain data. A later analysis found that HLA-associated TCR beta chains were more clonally expanded and had lower generation probabilities than equally common non-associated chains. Most CMV-associated TCR beta chains appeared to be HLA-restricted in a later analysis, and the HLA associations seemed to be driven largely by CMV exposure. It was suggested by the authors that the approach could potentially be generalized to other disease states and immunological phenotypes. The study gave a list of roughly 150 TCR beta chains associated with cytomegalovirus. CMV serostatus was the only immune exposure information available for the cohort. Broadly in line with IMGT annotations, most TCR beta V segments showed up in productive rearrangements about 87% or about 30% of the time in an earlier analysis of around 550 of the donors. In a later analysis, several top co-occurrence clusters were reported to appear linked to parvovirus B19, influenza, CMV and Epstein-Barr virus. A group of highly shared sequence variants was considered likely to be a technical artifact of the sequencing pipeline. Because HLA typing was missing for some donors at each locus, association tests included only the typed subset. A further reported finding was that TCR beta sequences accurately predicted the HLA-A and HLA-B alleles for most subjects in the first cohort. Three of the identified cytomegalovirus-associated TCR beta chains were confirmed in vitro to be specific for cytomegalovirus antigens.

Of note for this clone: What antigen it recognizes has not been identified. No base quality information exists; no much larger clone differs at one position.

Receptors were amplified or captured by the immunoSEQ multiplex PCR assay. For the multiplex PCR, a mixture combining 60 forward primers for TCR Vbeta segments and 13 reverse primers for TCR Jbeta segments was used. The CDR3 region of rearranged TCR beta genes was amplified from genomic DNA by a multiplex PCR assay. Amplified TCR beta libraries were sequenced as 87-base-pair reads on the Illumina HiSeq System. Under the source paper's analysis protocol: In a later analysis, around 80 million unique TCR beta chains were counted across the 500 to 850 repertoires, and roughly 9.9 million of these chains were shared by at least two donors. A nearest-neighbor algorithm error-corrected the raw reads and collapsed the reads into unique sequences, merging closely related sequences to remove PCR and sequencing errors. To assign V, D and J gene segments, CDR3 sequences were aligned to IMGT reference sequences. Each retained sequence needed at least a six-nucleotide match to both a V gene segment and a J gene segment. A rearrangement was called productive if the CDR3 had no stop codons and remained in frame with V and J, and every other rearrangement was called non-productive. Following IMGT convention, CDR3 was defined as the stretch from the second conserved V-encoded cysteine to the conserved J-encoded phenylalanine. Sequences without an unambiguous match to a single V gene segment were excluded from the earlier analysis of 450 to 750 of the donors. An earlier analysis of roughly 590 of the donors called V segments functional above 56.7% productive rearrangements and segregating when the between-donor standard deviation exceeded 5%. A statistical classification framework was built for diagnosing cytomegalovirus status from the catalog of TCR beta chain sequences. A later analysis assigned V and J genes by comparing TCR nucleotide sequences with IMGT/GENE-DB human TR gene sequences. In a later analysis, CDR3 sequences and most-parsimonious VDJ recombination scenarios were assigned using the TCRdist pipeline. In a later analysis, each TCR beta chain was defined by its CDR3 amino acid sequence together with its V-gene family, and reads without a unique V-gene family were excluded. To address suspected cross-contamination and a sequencing artifact, a later analysis removed roughly 640 highly shared, low-generation-probability nucleotide sequences. A later analysis calculated a clonal expansion index for each public chain from normalized within-repertoire ranks of inferred template counts. Generation probabilities in a later analysis came from a VDJ recombination model fitted to out-of-frame rearrangements, and those results were checked against IGoR. In a later analysis, TCR-TCR, TCR-HLA and TCR-CMV co-occurrence was scored with hypergeometric tests, and a repertoire-size bias correction was applied to TCR pairs. A later analysis estimated false discovery rates by permuting HLA or CMV assignments 20 times. In a later analysis, co-occurring TCRs were grouped with DBSCAN, and TCRdist sequence similarity was added when clustering was performed within HLA-allele-positive subsets. For co-occurrence clustering, repertoires with fewer than 30,000 or more than 120,000 public chains were excluded, along with four to six repertoires with anomalous nucleotide sharing. In its TCRdb copy, this immuneACCESS table keeps in-frame sequences only and misses some clones. Where compared with another copy, unresolved V genes explain less than half of these, and the others have no known cause. From that table come the V and J calls and clone size; the DNA was used to work out D and trimming. This sample holds about 67,000 clones; about 80% were observed only once. Jointly, the top ten make up about 4.7% of the sample.

Trimming at the junction amounts to 3 bases on V and 4 bases on J, and the germline ends lie 15 bases apart. CDR1 and CDR2, looked up from the germline V gene (reference sequence), are GTSNPN and SVGIG. Spanning cysteine to phenylalanine, the CDR3 consists of 14 amino acids. Just the 42-base CDR3 DNA is kept, in frame starting at base 1. The cohort was made up of 666 healthy bone marrow donors. At the time of sampling, every cohort member was nominally healthy, though immune exposures that went unrecorded were likely present. The donor tested CMV seronegative and was one of the 352 seronegative cohort members. Every donor gave a peripheral blood sample, and the peripheral blood mononuclear cells from that sample were used for TCR beta sequencing. Genomic DNA was extracted from the blood cell samples with the Qiagen DNeasy Blood Extraction Kit.

The chain is encoded by TRBV30 joined to TRBJ1-1; too little of a D gene remains to name it. The TCR comes from a woman aged 25 to 39 in good health and CMV-seronegative. Source material: PBMCs. The DNA sequence follows: TGTGCCTGGAGAGCCTCATGGGCTGGCACTGAAGCTTTCTTT. Its protein product is CAWRASWAGTEAFF.